A selection of T cell receptor beta chains follows, all from one sample in a study of blood T cell repertoires in COVID-19. Here immunoSEQ multiplex PCR was the method, and the copy in TCRdb shows in-frame clones only, minus some. The table includes fewer than 350,000 clones, 65% to 90% detected once. The sequencing sample was made of peripheral blood. These receptors all stem from a woman aged 55 to 70 with active or convalescent COVID-19. Both conserved end residues are part of each CDR3. The order of the fields is V gene, J gene, clone size, D gene, CDR3 protein, CDR3 DNA. A D gene is named only where the DNA matches it firmly. A clone size is listed for some rows: how often the clone was seen (once, few, many), or a class if it is expanded.

TRBV24-1,TRBJ2-7,-,-,CATSAGSKNEQYF,TGTGCCACCAGTGCCGGTTCAAAAAACGAGCAGTACTTC
TRBV19,TRBJ1-5,-,-,CASSIDSGGASNQPQHF,TGTGCCAGTAGTATCGATTCGGGAGGGGCTAGCAATCAGCCCCAGCATTTT
TRBV6-5,TRBJ2-7,few,TRBD1,CASSTLRTGIYEQYF,TGTGCCAGCAGTACCTTAAGGACAGGGATCTACGAGCAGTACTTC
TRBV3-1/TRBV3-2,TRBJ2-1,-,TRBD1,CASSQVGQGNYNEQFF,TGTGCCAGCAGCCAAGTAGGACAGGGGAACTACAATGAGCAGTTCTTC
TRBV18,TRBJ2-7,-,-,CASSGSSYEQYF,TGTGCCAGCTCGGGGAGTTCCTACGAGCAGTACTTC
TRBV19,TRBJ1-2,-,-,CATPNSGSHGYTF,TGTGCCACTCCTAATAGCGGGTCCCATGGCTACACCTTC
TRBV6-5,TRBJ1-1,once,TRBD1,CASLTGGGYTEAFF,TGTGCCAGCCTCACAGGGGGAGGGTACACTGAAGCTTTCTTT
TRBV5-6,TRBJ1-1,-,-,CASSLYRTEAFF,TGTGCCAGCAGCTTGTACAGGACTGAAGCTTTCTTT
TRBV5-1,TRBJ1-2,-,-,CASSLTPGRVGGYTF,TGCGCCAGCAGCTTGACTCCAGGGAGGGTCGGCGGCTACACCTTC
TRBV11-2,TRBJ1-1,few,TRBD1,CASSANRGLDTEAFF,TGTGCCAGCAGCGCAAACAGGGGGCTGGACACTGAAGCTTTCTTT
TRBV9,TRBJ2-2,few,-,CASSGRGTATGELFF,TGTGCCAGCAGCGGTCGGGGTACAGCCACCGGGGAGCTGTTTTTT
TRBV29-1,TRBJ1-3,-,TRBD1,CSVRTGISGNTIYF,TGCAGCGTGAGGACAGGGATCTCTGGAAACACCATATATTTT
TRBV4-3,TRBJ1-1,-,-,CASSWERGMNTEAFF,TGCGCCAGCAGCTGGGAGAGGGGGATGAACACTGAAGCTTTCTTT
TRBV2,TRBJ2-1,-,TRBD1,CASAQGPRGEQFF,TGTGCCAGCGCACAGGGGCCTCGAGGTGAGCAGTTCTTC
TRBV6-5,TRBJ1-2,-,-,CASSYSGANYGYTF,TGTGCCAGCAGTTACTCCGGAGCTAACTATGGCTACACCTTC